The clone carrying this T cell receptor beta chain has only one observation. What it recognizes is unknown. The repertoire was sequenced with immunoSEQ multiplex PCR; TCRdb's copy has only in-frame clones and lacks some. The repertoire consists of about 58,000 clones, with 85% to 90% occurring once and the leading ten covering approximately 0.78%. This specimen comes from a study of OX40 agonist ivuxolimab in advanced cancers. Study outcomes and limitations: Low normalized clonal expansion also occurred in some nonresponding patients.

CDR1 and CDR2 from the germline V gene are MNHNY and SVGAGI (reference sequence). This CDR3 has 12 residues. Trimming pared 7 bases from V and 0 bases from J, leaving 7 bases between. Sequencing used CD4+ or CD8+ T cells sorted from blood, obtained in a trial of the OX40 agonist ivuxolimab. The chain links TRBV6-6 to TRBJ2-7, with unresolved D. This receptor was taken from an adult with an advanced solid tumor such as melanoma, head and neck, liver or kidney cancer. The CDR3 loop reads CASTGSSYEQYF. In DNA form, the CDR3 reads TGTGCCAGCACAGGCAGCTCCTACGAGCAGTACTTC.